This T cell receptor beta chain was observed in a study of neoadjuvant nivolumab and ipilimumab in lung cancer. This table comes from immunoSEQ multiplex PCR, and its TCRdb copy is limited to in-frame clones, with some not included. The table lists about 33,000 clones, more than 90% of them singletons. Whole-study findings and limits: Only two of four nivolumab-treated tumors gained richness and clonality by surgery.

Germline CDR1 reads ENHRY; CDR2 reads SYGVKD. The CDR3 covers 13 residues. V was pared by 6 bases and J by 1 base, with 2 bases of the junction left unmatched. For this clone: The antigen is unknown.

The input for sequencing was peripheral blood, taken after neoadjuvant nivolumab, alone or with ipilimumab, at or shortly before surgery. The rearrangement links TRBV10-3 to TRBJ2-5, with 7 bases fitting TRBD1. This sequence was found in an adult with non-small cell lung cancer. CDR3 coding DNA: TGTGCCATCAGCGGGACAGCCCAAGAGACCCAGTACTTC. It specifies CAISGTAQETQYF.